Listed here are 30 T cell receptor beta chains from one sample, sequenced in a study of cytomegalovirus exposure and HLA in healthy donors. Both 60 Vbeta primers and 13 Jbeta primers went into the PCR. Only in-frame clones appear in the TCRdb table, and some are missing; sequencing was by immunoSEQ multiplex PCR. The data hold some 140,000 clones, with approximately 75% observed a single time. Sequencing was performed on PBMCs. The receptors derive from a young man in good health and CMV-seronegative.

J is TRBJ2-1 and V is TRBV10-3; possibly TRBD2 for D (5 bases). Per the germline V gene, CDR1 is ENHRY and CDR2 is SYGVKD. Trimming stripped 6 bases from V and 0 bases from J, with 12 bases between. The CDR3 runs 15 residues. In DNA, the CDR3 is TGTGCCATCAGGGAGACTGGGAGCTCCTACAATGAGCAGTTCTTC. Its protein product is CAIRETGSSYNEQFF.

The V and J genes are TRBV6-5 and TRBJ1-4; TRBD1 matches at 9 bases. Trimming removed 4 bases from V and 5 bases from J; junction bases left unmatched: 2. Germline V gene sequence: CDR1 MNHEY, CDR2 SVGAGI. CDR3 length: 14 amino acids. CDR3 loop: CASSWDRANEKLFF. DNA of the CDR3: TGTGCCAGCAGTTGGGACAGGGCAAATGAAAAACTGTTTTTT.

Worth noting for this clone: At one end, the junction sequence differs from germline, possibly due to a read error. The CDR3 protein is CASSLRLSGANGLTF. CDR3 sequence (DNA): TGTGCCAGCAGTTTAAGGCTCTCTGGGGCCAACGGCCTGACTTTC. The rearrangement links TRBV28 to TRBJ2-6, with D possibly TRBD1 on 5 matching bases. Germline CDR1 MDHEN, CDR2 SYDVKM. This CDR3 region has 15 residues.

In the case of this clone: Germline and junction disagree at one end, which may indicate a read error. The chain joins TRBV29-1 to TRBJ2-4, with 9 bases fitting TRBD1. CDR3 length equals 14 residues. Germline CDR1 and CDR2: SQVTM and ANQGSEA. As DNA, the CDR3 is TGCAGCGCCCCGGGACAGGGAGATAACAACAGTCAGTACTTC. Translation gives CSAPGQGDNNSQYF.

This CDR3 is CASSLALQGPETQYF. The CDR3 nucleotides are TGCGCCAGCAGCTTGGCATTGCAGGGGCCAGAGACCCAGTACTTC. The chain carries TRBV5-1 and TRBJ2-5, with D tentatively TRBD1 (6 bases). V dropped 0 bases and J dropped 4 bases, with 13 bases sitting between them. This CDR3 has 15 amino acids. CDR1 SGHRS and CDR2 YFSETQ come from the germline V gene.

Here the CDR3 reads CASSADRGEQYF. CDR3 nucleotide sequence: TGTGCCAGCAGCGCGGACAGGGGCGAGCAGTACTTC. J is TRBJ2-5 and V is TRBV2; 9 bases agree with TRBD1. The better agreement between TRBJ2-7 and the DNA end casts doubt on the J call. The germline V gene has CDR1 SNHLY and CDR2 FYNNEI. The CDR3 has 12 residues.

V is TRBV7-2 and J is TRBJ2-5; 7 bases line up with TRBD1. Judging by the DNA end, TRBJ2-7 fits better; the J call may be wrong. Germline CDR1 SGHTA, CDR2 FQGNSA. This CDR3 region has 15 residues. The CDR3 sequence is CASSKRQGPGYEQYF. The DNA of the CDR3 is TGTGCCAGCAGCAAACGACAGGGACCGGGCTACGAGCAGTACTTC.

The gene calls are TRBV5-3 and TRBJ1-1; D perhaps matches TRBD1 (6 bases). TRBV5-3 is given ORF status, its function remaining uncertain. V dropped 0 bases and J dropped 3 bases, with 9 bases sitting between them. This CDR3 region has 14 residues. CDR3 protein: CARSLAGDDTEAFF. The CDR3 coding sequence is TGTGCCAGAAGCTTGGCAGGGGATGACACTGAAGCTTTCTTT.

This chain connects TRBV28 to TRBJ1-5; 12 bases agree with TRBD1. The CDR3 sequence is 19 residues long. Germline V lookup: CDR1 MDHEN, CDR2 SYDVKM. Unmatched junction bases numbered 11, after V lost 5 bases and J lost 0 bases. The CDR3 sequence: CASSPPWGDRGHSNQPQHF. The CDR3 region has the DNA TGTGCCAGCAGTCCCCCGTGGGGGGACAGGGGGCATAGCAATCAGCCCCAGCATTTT.

The V and J genes are TRBV21-1 and TRBJ1-2; TRBD1 is the table's D call, not checked against the DNA. TRBV21-1 is a documented pseudogene. This CDR3 spans 17 amino acids. The CDR3 coding sequence is TGTGCCAGCAGCAAAGGGGCGTTTTCGCGGACAGGGGTGGGCTACACCTTC. This sequence encodes CASSKGAFSRTGVGYTF.

V is TRBV19 and J is TRBJ2-5; 14 bases match TRBD2. Germline CDR1 and CDR2: LNHDA and SQIVND (reference sequence). The ends lost 3 bases at V and 5 bases at J; junction bases unmatched: 5. The CDR3 is made up of 16 amino acids. In nucleotides, the CDR3 is TGTGCCAGTAGTATGACTAGCGGGGGGGCTCGGGAGACCCAGTACTTC. This translates into CASSMTSGGARETQYF.

J is TRBJ2-2 and V is TRBV10-3; maybe TRBD1 (5 bases). Germline lookup yields CDR1 ENHRY and CDR2 SYGVKD. The CDR3 sequence is 15 residues long. Trimming left V 2 bases short and J 3 bases short, with 10 bases between. Written as DNA, the CDR3 is TGTGCCATCAGTGAGAGTTTGGGGCACACCGGGGAGCTGTTTTTT. Encoded protein: CAISESLGHTGELFF.

The chain uses TRBV5-1 and TRBJ1-2; D gene unclear. The CDR3 is 14 amino acids. V was trimmed by 4 bases and J by 4 bases, leaving 14 bases between them. Germline V CDR1 and CDR2: SGHRS, YFSETQ. The CDR3, as DNA: TGCGCCAGCAGCGCCTACAGTCCCTTCTATGGCTACACCTTC. It encodes CASSAYSPFYGYTF.

This clone was observed a few times. The chain joins TRBV6-4 to TRBJ1-2; a possible D gene is TRBD1 (5 bases). The germline CDR1 and CDR2 sequences are MRHNA and SNTAGT. This CDR3 has 14 amino acids. Between the trimmed V and J ends, which lost 4 bases and 8 bases, there was a span of 17 bases. The CDR3 nucleotides are TGTGCCAGCAGTGCCACGCTTAAGGGGAAGGGCTACACCTTC. This encodes CASSATLKGKGYTF.

This clone was seen only a few times. The gene calls are TRBV18 and TRBJ1-1, with D possibly matching TRBD1 (5 bases). Germline loops: CDR1 KGHSH, CDR2 LQKENI. The CDR3 spans 14 residues. Trimming removed 6 bases at V and 3 bases at J, with 14 bases between. In DNA, the CDR3 is TGTGCCAGCTCCGTGGGGGGGAAGGACACTGAAGCTTTCTTT. Translated: CASSVGGKDTEAFF. The variable domain in full, completed from reference TRBV18 and TRBJ1-1, reads NAGVMQNPRHLVRRRGQEARLRCSPMKGHSHVYWYRQLPEEGLKFMVYLQKENIIDESGMPKERFSAEFPKEGPSILRIQQVVRGDSAAYFCASSVGGKDTEAFFGQGTRLTVV.

This rearrangement joins TRBV7-9 to TRBJ2-1, with 7 nucleotides matching TRBD2. Germline V CDR1 and CDR2: SEHNR, FQNEAQ (reference sequence). The CDR3 is 15 residues long. J was trimmed by 0 bases and V by 5 bases; bases with no gene match: 4. This CDR3 reads CASSVSGDSYNEQFF. The CDR3 DNA follows: TGTGCCAGCAGCGTCAGCGGGGACTCCTACAATGAGCAGTTCTTC.

The V gene is TRBV5-6, the J gene TRBJ1-4, with D perhaps TRBD1 (6 bases). Trimming took off 4 bases at V and 8 bases at J, with 18 bases between the two ends. The germline CDR1 and CDR2 sequences are SGHDT and YYEEEE. This CDR3 has 15 amino acids. CDR3 residues: CASSRSGGLREKLFF. The CDR3 coding sequence is TGTGCCAGCAGCCGGTCCGGGGGGCTAAGGGAAAAACTGTTTTTT.

The genes are TRBV27 and TRBJ1-2; D may be TRBD1 (5 bases). There are 13 residues in the CDR3. Germline assignment: CDR1 MNHEY and CDR2 SMNVEV (reference sequence). Trimming took off 1 base at V and 8 bases at J, with 11 bases between the two ends. Here the CDR3 reads CASSLLGGIGYTF. The CDR3 DNA follows: TGTGCCAGCAGTTTATTGGGGGGTATCGGCTACACCTTC.

This clone was recorded a few times. CDR3 coding DNA: TGTGCCAGCAGTTTACTGGGGAGCAATGGCTACACCTTC. This gives the protein CASSLLGSNGYTF. The chain carries TRBV28 and TRBJ1-2; no clear D. The germline CDR1 and CDR2 sequences are MDHEN and SYDVKM. The CDR3 covers 13 residues. V lost 2 bases and J 6 bases, leaving 10 bases between the germline ends.

A remark on this clone: Other DNA sequences from this sample encode an identical CDR3 as well. The chain combines TRBV9 with TRBJ2-2, with 13 positions matching TRBD2. The germline V gene encodes CDR1 SGDLS and CDR2 YYNGEE. Unmatched junction bases numbered 3, after V lost 0 bases and J lost 1 base. The CDR3 length is 18 residues. The CDR3 DNA reads TGTGCCAGCAGCGTAGGACTAGCGGGGGGCTTGAACACCGGGGAGCTGTTTTTT. Translated, it gives CASSVGLAGGLNTGELFF.

The J gene is TRBJ2-1, the V gene TRBV19, with D perhaps matching TRBD2 (5 bases). CDR1 LNHDA and CDR2 SQIVND come from the germline V gene (reference sequence). Trimming pared 6 bases from V and 0 bases from J, leaving 12 bases between. The CDR3 spans 15 residues. The CDR3 region has the DNA TGTGCCAGTAGCCGGGGTCAGAGCTCCTACAATGAGCAGTTCTTC. Its translation is CASSRGQSSYNEQFF.

The chain combines TRBV7-9 with TRBJ2-7; D call uncertain. CDR3 length: 14 amino acids. The ends were cut back, 6 bases at V and 1 base at J, with 13 bases in the middle. CDR1 and CDR2 from the germline V gene are SEHNR and FQNEAQ (reference sequence). For the CDR3, the DNA is TGTGCCAGCAGTTTATCCGACAAATCCTACGAGCAGTACGTC. As protein: CASSLSDKSYEQYV.

The gene calls are TRBV6-5 and TRBJ2-1; 10 nucleotides align to TRBD1. Germline-derived CDR1 and CDR2 are MNHEY and SVGAGI. The trim removed 4 bases at V and 6 bases at J, leaving 3 bases unmatched. The CDR3 covers 14 residues. The CDR3 loop is CASSFRTGGNEQFF. The CDR3 DNA reads TGTGCCAGCAGTTTTCGGACAGGGGGCAATGAGCAGTTCTTC.

This clone was counted a few times. The rearrangement links TRBV5-4 to TRBJ1-1, with D possibly being TRBD1 (5 bases). The CDR3 totals 15 residues. Between the trimmed V and J ends, which lost 1 base and 5 bases, there was a span of 15 bases. Germline loops: CDR1 SGHNT, CDR2 YYREEE (reference sequence). CDR3 sequence reads: CASSLKRTLGTEAFF. The CDR3 DNA reads TGTGCCAGCAGCTTGAAAAGGACATTGGGAACTGAAGCTTTCTTT. Full variable domain (remainder filled in from reference TRBV5-4 and TRBJ1-1): ETGVTQSPTHLIKTRGQQVTLRCSSQSGHNTVSWYQQALGQGPQFIFQYYREEENGRGNFPPRFSGLQFPNYSSELNVNALELDDSALYLCASSLKRTLGTEAFFGQGTRLTVV.

V is TRBV4-1 and J is TRBJ2-1; unclear D gene. Trimming took 0 bases from V and 8 from J, leaving 5 bases between them. CDR1 is MGHRA and CDR2 is YSYEKL in the germline V gene. This CDR3 comprises 12 residues. CDR3 nucleotides: TGCGCCAGCAGCCAAGATGGCTATGAGCAGTTCTTC. Translating gives CASSQDGYEQFF.

This chain connects TRBV6-4 to TRBJ2-3, with 9 bases lining up with TRBD1. V was pared by 5 bases and J by 2 bases, with 5 bases of the junction left unmatched. Germline CDR1 reads MRHNA; CDR2 reads SNTAGT. CDR3 size: 15 residues. CDR3 protein: CASSLGQGDTDTQYF. CDR3 nucleotide sequence: TGTGCCAGCAGTTTGGGACAGGGAGACACAGATACGCAGTATTTT.

This clone was detected only a few times. The chain is built from TRBV7-8 and TRBJ2-5; D ambiguous. V was trimmed by 2 bases and J by 5 bases, leaving 9 bases between them. CDR1 is SGHVS and CDR2 is FQNEAQ in the germline V gene. CDR3 length: 13 amino acids. The CDR3, as DNA: TGTGCCAGCAGCTTAAACTCGCTGGAGACCCAGTACTTC. It yields the protein CASSLNSLETQYF.

The chain uses TRBV10-2 and TRBJ1-2; D perhaps matches TRBD1 (5 bases). Trimming took 4 bases from V and 2 from J, leaving 11 bases between them. The CDR3 spans 14 residues. Per the germline V gene, CDR1 is WSHSY and CDR2 is SAAADI. In DNA form, the CDR3 reads TGCGCCAGCAGTGCCTCCCGGGGGAACTATGGCTACACCTTC. Protein product: CASSASRGNYGYTF.

The chain employs TRBV6-1 and TRBJ1-1; perhaps TRBD1 as D (6 bases). Per the germline V gene, CDR1 is MNHNS and CDR2 is SASEGT. The CDR3 runs 14 residues. Trimming took off 4 bases at V and 2 bases at J, with 11 bases between the two ends. The CDR3 DNA follows: TGTGCCAGCAGTGGGACAGTAAGAAACACTGAAGCTTTCTTT. This sequence encodes CASSGTVRNTEAFF.

Regarding this clone: The junction shows a germline mismatch at one end, possibly a read error. This rearrangement joins TRBV9 to TRBJ2-6; 7 positions match TRBD1. Germline V gives CDR1 SGDLS, CDR2 YYNGEE. The CDR3 has 18 amino acids. The CDR3 DNA is TGTGCCAGCAGCGTGAGAGGACAGGAGGCGGTTGGGGCCAACGGCCTGACTTTC. This translates into CASSVRGQEAVGANGLTF.